These 5 T cell receptor beta chains were sequenced from one sample in a study of CD8+ T cells in alopecia areata. It was cDNA, reverse transcribed from extracted RNA, that served as the sequencing template. Here immunoSEQ multiplex PCR was the method, and the copy in TCRdb shows in-frame clones only, minus some. The sample contains roughly 200,000 clones, 35% to 40% of which appear only once. Treatment of the sample: oral pan-JAK inhibitor, 5-10 mg twice daily. Sequencing used CD4+ T cells sorted from blood, obtained around week 31, from a patient treated with tofacitinib. All receptors derive from a human donor with alopecia areata.

The CDR3 bases are TGTGCCTGGAGTGGAGGGGGTTTTCGGGAGCTGTTTTTT. Amino acids: CAWSGGGFRELFF. The J gene is TRBJ2-2, the V gene TRBV30, with D possibly being TRBD1 (6 bases). The V gene lost 1 base and the J gene lost 9 bases, with 12 bases spanning the gap. Germline CDR1 reads GTSNPN; CDR2 reads SVGIG (reference sequence). This CDR3 comprises 13 residues.

The chain couples TRBV5-1 to TRBJ2-7, with a possible D match to TRBD1 (5 bases). V was shortened by 4 bases and J by 3 bases, with 11 bases between the two germline ends. CDR1 is SGHRS, CDR2 YFSETQ, per germline. The CDR3 sequence is 13 residues long. The CDR3 DNA reads TGCGCCAGCAGCCCGCAGGGATACTACGAGCAGTACTTC. Amino acid sequence: CASSPQGYYEQYF.

The CDR3 DNA is TGTGCCAGCAGCTTGGCCAGGGGCTCTGAGTCCCAGTACTTC. It is translated as CASSLARGSESQYF. J is TRBJ2-5 and V is TRBV7-2, with a weak D call TRBD1 (6 bases). Germline V gene lookup returns CDR1 SGHTA and CDR2 FQGNSA. Trimming shortened V by 3 bases and J by 9 bases, and 17 bases separated the two germline ends. CDR3 length: 14 amino acids.

This clone occurred once. This same CDR3 is encoded by further DNA sequences in the sample. The chain carries TRBV11-2 and TRBJ1-2, with 7 nucleotides matching TRBD1. V was pared by 1 base and J by 0 bases, with 2 bases of the junction left unmatched. The CDR3 is 15 residues long. Germline V gene sequence: CDR1 SGHAT, CDR2 FQNNGV. Here the CDR3 reads CASSLVGGTNYGYTF. CDR3 coding DNA: TGTGCCAGCAGCTTAGTAGGGGGCACTAACTATGGCTACACCTTC.

This clone was counted between two and nine times. The genes are TRBV29-1 and TRBJ2-7, with D hard to call. The CDR3 extends over 16 amino acids. V was shortened by 4 bases and J by 1 base, with 20 bases between the two germline ends. CDR1 and CDR2 (germline): SQVTM, ANQGSEA. The CDR3 sequence is CSVGKAGIRGSYEQYF. The CDR3 DNA follows: TGCAGCGTTGGGAAGGCTGGGATCCGAGGATCCTACGAGCAGTACTTC.